This TCR beta chain was sequenced in a study of T cells in Graves' hyperthyroidism and ophthalmopathy. PBMCs were collected from an approximately 9.4 ml volume of fresh peripheral blood. There were TCR beta CDR3 regions amplified from RNA transcripts. During a first-round RT-PCR of the TCR CDR3, the HTBI primer set was used. TCRdb independently ran MiXCR on the multiplex PCR reads; one entry per CDR3 protein. This sample has 350,000 to 400,000 distinct CDR3 sequences, with approximately 19% found just once. The CDR3 has 14 residues. Trimming removed 3 bases from V and 10 bases from J, with 16 bases in between. Germline V lookup: CDR1 KGHSH, CDR2 LQKENI. This clonotype occurred many times.

This TCR was sampled from a woman between 18 and 30 years old with Graves' hyperthyroidism. The specimen sequenced was blood. V usage is TRBV18 and J usage is TRBJ1-5, with no clear D. The CDR3 loop reads CASSPDAVVLPQHF. CDR3 nucleotide sequence: TGTGCCAGCTCACCGGACGCAGTTGTGTTACCCCAGCATTTT.